The 14 T cell receptor beta chains below come from one sample, sequenced in a study of blood T cell repertoires in COVID-19. The assay was immunoSEQ multiplex PCR, and TCRdb's table has in-frame clones only and misses some. The sample has 200,000 to 250,000 clones, about 85% seen once. The sample was peripheral blood. Source of these receptors: a woman aged 55-75 years who had recovered from COVID-19.

The rearrangement uses TRBV3-1 (or the pseudogene TRBV3-2) and TRBJ1-4, with 10 nucleotides matching TRBD1. This CDR3 contains 16 residues. The junction had 6 bases not matched to a gene; V was cut back by 0 bases and J by 8 bases. Per germline, CDR1 LGHDT and CDR2 YNNKEL (reference sequence). The chain's CDR3 is CASSQDGTGEEEKLFF. CDR3 nucleotides: TGTGCCAGCAGCCAAGACGGGACAGGGGAGGAGGAAAAACTGTTTTTT.

This clone was counted between two and nine times. An end of the junction differs from the germline gene, which may be a read error. CDR3 sequence reads: CASREGRSGGHQPQHF. CDR3 nucleotides: TGTGCCAGCAGGGAAGGGCGGTCCGGCGGCCATCAGCCCCAGCATTTT. V and J are TRBV2 and TRBJ1-5, with D unclear. Per the germline V gene, CDR1 is SNHLY and CDR2 is FYNNEI. CDR3 length: 16 amino acids.

DNA of the CDR3: TGTGCCACCAGCAGACCACGATCAGCTGGGAGGACAGATACGCAGTATTTT. It yields the protein CATSRPRSAGRTDTQYF. This chain connects TRBV15 to TRBJ2-3; D is perhaps TRBD2 (6 bases). Germline V gene lookup returns CDR1 LNHNV and CDR2 YYDKDF (reference sequence). The CDR3 length is 17 residues. The germline V and J ends were trimmed by 2 bases and 3 bases, with 18 bases remaining between them.

CDR3 amino acids: CASGGRDRYSNQPQHF. The CDR3 DNA is TGTGCCAGCGGGGGCCGGGACCGCTATAGCAATCAGCCCCAGCATTTT. The chain has TRBV2 and TRBJ1-5; weak D call: TRBD1 (6 bases). The CDR3 extends over 16 amino acids. Between the trimmed V and J ends, which lost 8 bases and 0 bases, there was a span of 17 bases. The germline V gene encodes CDR1 SNHLY and CDR2 FYNNEI. The entire variable domain, with the rest obtained from reference TRBV2 and TRBJ1-5, is as follows: EPEVTQTPSHQVTQMGQEVILRCVPISNHLYFYWYRQILGQKVEFLVSFYNNEISEKSEIFDDQFSVERPDGSNFTLKIRSTKLEDSAMYFCASGGRDRYSNQPQHFGDGTRLSIL.

This chain joins TRBV6-2 or TRBV6-3 and TRBJ1-2, with D possibly matching TRBD1 (5 bases). Trimming took 5 bases from V and 4 from J, leaving 11 bases between them. The CDR3 is 13 amino acids. Germline CDR1 is MNHEY and CDR2 is SVGEGT. The CDR3 here is CASSRTPFYGYTF. CDR3 nucleotides: TGTGCCAGCAGTAGGACACCGTTCTATGGCTACACCTTC.

The V gene is TRBV7-9, the J gene TRBJ2-1; 11 bases agree with TRBD2. The CDR3 length is 15 residues. The germline V gene encodes CDR1 SEHNR and CDR2 FQNEAQ (reference sequence). With V trimmed by 6 bases and J by 9 bases, 10 bases remained unmatched. The CDR3 sequence is CASSSSGGFIGEQFF. CDR3 coding DNA: TGTGCCAGCAGTTCTAGCGGGGGGTTTATTGGTGAGCAGTTCTTC.

This sequence joins TRBV30 and TRBJ2-2, with a possible D match to TRBD1 (6 bases). CDR1 and CDR2 (germline): GTSNPN, SVGIG (reference sequence). The CDR3 covers 14 residues. Trimming shortened V by 3 bases and J by 6 bases, and 14 bases separated the two germline ends. The CDR3 coding sequence is TGTGCCTGGAGGGTGGCAGGGGCACCCGGGGAGCTGTTTTTT. Translated: CAWRVAGAPGELFF.

V and J are TRBV18 and TRBJ1-5; D unclear. The CDR3 runs 13 residues. Germline CDR1 KGHSH, CDR2 LQKENI. The ends were cut back, 4 bases at V and 9 bases at J, with 13 bases in the middle. The CDR3 nucleotides are TGTGCCAGCTCACTCCAAGAACGCGGGCCCCAGCATTTT. This translates into CASSLQERGPQHF.

A single count supports this clone. The chain employs TRBV12-3 or TRBV12-4 and TRBJ2-5, with 7 bases aligning to TRBD1. The V segment lost 4 bases and the J segment 1 base; nucleotides outside the gene matches: 0. The CDR3 spans 13 residues. The CDR3 region has the DNA TGTGCCAGCAGTTGGACAGGCCAAGAGACCCAGTACTTC. Translated, it gives CASSWTGQETQYF.

The CDR3 spells CASREPGQGEAFF. CDR3 sequence (DNA): TGTGCCAGCAGGGAACCGGGACAGGGTGAAGCTTTCTTT. The gene calls are TRBV2 and TRBJ1-1; TRBD1 agrees at 9 bases. The CDR3 consists of 13 residues. The J segment lost 7 bases and the V segment lost 6 bases, leaving 6 bases of the junction unmatched. Germline values: CDR1 SNHLY, CDR2 FYNNEI.

The rearrangement uses TRBV10-1 and TRBJ1-2; 11 nucleotides line up with TRBD1. The V and J ends lost 6 bases and 5 bases, in that order; junction bases with no gene match: 8. The CDR3 length is 15 residues. Germline V lookup: CDR1 WNHNN, CDR2 SYGVQD (reference sequence). CDR3 sequence: CASRRDRGFSYGYTF. The CDR3 DNA sequence: TGCGCCAGCAGGAGGGACAGGGGGTTCTCATATGGCTACACCTTC.

This rearrangement joins TRBV6-5 to TRBJ1-5, with D uncertain. Deletions cut 8 bases from V and 4 bases from J, with 9 bases between. In germline, CDR1 is MNHEY, CDR2 SVGAGI. CDR3 length: 12 residues. CDR3: CASGRGNQPQHF. The CDR3 bases are TGTGCCAGCGGTCGAGGAAATCAGCCCCAGCATTTT.

About this clone: Within the sample, other DNA sequences also encode this same CDR3. The gene calls are TRBV9 and TRBJ2-1; D remains ambiguous. CDR1 is SGDLS and CDR2 is YYNGEE in the germline V gene. Deletions cut 2 bases from V and 4 bases from J, with 10 bases between. The CDR3 totals 14 residues. CDR3 region: CASSVASGYNEQFF. The CDR3 bases are TGTGCCAGCAGCGTGGCGTCCGGGTACAATGAGCAGTTCTTC. The full variable domain, rest sourced from reference TRBV9 and TRBJ2-1, is DSGVTQTPKHLITATGQRVTLRCSPRSGDLSVYWYQQSLDQGLQFLIQYYNGEERAKGNILERFSAQQFPDLHSELNLSSLELGDSALYFCASSVASGYNEQFFGPGTRLTVL.

This chain links TRBV5-1 with TRBJ2-7, with 7 bases matching TRBD2. The CDR3 runs to 15 residues. V lost 0 bases and J lost 4; bases outside the gene matches: 7. Germline V CDR1 and CDR2: SGHRS, YFSETQ. CDR3 nucleotide sequence: TGCGCCAGCAGCTTGGCCGGCGGGGGTTTATACGAGCAGTACTTC. Translation gives CASSLAGGGLYEQYF.